The 29 T cell receptor beta chains presented below share a single source sample, sequenced in a study of Tregs in tolerant kidney transplant recipients. TCRdb's copy holds only in-frame clones and misses some; the assay was immunoSEQ multiplex PCR. The sample spans about 30,000 clones; the ten largest clones claim roughly an eighth. The specimen comprised CD8+ T cells from blood, sampled before the transplant. Receptor source: a human donor who received a combined kidney and bone marrow transplant.

As to this clone: From the germline J gene comes the end of the CDR3, since the read stops 3 residues before it. V usage is TRBV30 and J usage is TRBJ2-2, with 7 bases identical to TRBD2. The germline V gene has CDR1 GTSNPN and CDR2 SVGIG (reference sequence). This CDR3 spans 16 amino acids. Trimming removed 0 bases from V and 0 bases from J; junction bases left unmatched: 4. CDR3 in amino acids: CAWSVVAGANTGELFF. CDR3 DNA (partial): TGTGCCTGGAGTGTTGTCGCGGGAGCGAACACCGGGGAG. Full variable domain (rest looked up from reference TRBV30 and TRBJ2-2): SQTIHQWPATLVQPVGSPLSLECTVEGTSNPNLYWYRQAAGRGLQLLFYSVGIGQISSEVPQNLSASRPQDRQFILSSKKLLLSDSGFYLCAWSVVAGANTGELFFGEGSRLTVL.

A remark on this clone: Sequencing ends 3 residues short of the CDR3 end; the germline J gene provides the rest. The J gene is TRBJ2-7, the V gene TRBV2; TRBD1 might be the D (5 bases). Trimming removed 7 bases from V and 0 bases from J, with 7 bases in between. The germline gives CDR1 SNHLY, CDR2 FYNNEI. This CDR3 spans 12 amino acids. CDR3: CASTDSSYEQYF. CDR3 DNA (partial): TGTGCCAGCACTGACAGCTCCTACGAG.

Regarding this clone: The read comes to an end 3 residues before the CDR3 does, leaving the germline J gene to fill in the end. The rearrangement links TRBV20-1 to TRBJ1-1; no definite D call. The CDR3 is 13 residues long. Germline V gene data show CDR1 as DFQATT and CDR2 as SNEGSKA (reference sequence). Trimming left V 1 base short and J 3 bases short, with 9 bases between. The sequenced part of the CDR3 DNA is TGCAGTGCTAGAGGATTAAAGGACACTGAA. Protein product: CSARGLKDTE. The complete CDR3 reads CSARGLKDTEAFF.

CDR3 DNA (partial): TGTGCCAGCAGCCTCGGTACAGGGAACACCGGGGAG. This sequence encodes CASSLGTGNTGE. The complete CDR3 reads CASSLGTGNTGELFF. V and J are TRBV5-8 and TRBJ2-2; D may be TRBD1 (5 bases). The read halts 3 residues ahead of the CDR3 end, with the missing end drawn from the germline J gene. Germline assignment: CDR1 SGHTS and CDR2 YDEGEE. The V end was cut by 4 bases, the J end by 1 base, with 11 bases between. The CDR3 covers 15 residues.

In the case of this clone: The missing CDR3 end, 3 residues past where the read stops, is filled in from the germline J gene. The chain couples TRBV20-1 to TRBJ2-7; perhaps TRBD2 as D (6 bases). CDR3 size: 14 residues. CDR1 and CDR2 from the germline V gene are DFQATT and SNEGSKA (reference sequence). V lost 2 bases and J 3 bases, leaving 14 bases between the germline ends. Partial CDR3 DNA: TGCAGTGCTAGAACGACTAGGAGTGGCTACGAG. Protein sequence: CSARTTRSGYE. Given in full, the CDR3 is CSARTTRSGYEQYF.

As concerns this clone: The read halts 3 residues ahead of the CDR3 end, with the missing end drawn from the germline J gene. The chain carries TRBV7-8 and TRBJ1-1, with D uncertain. The germline V gene encodes CDR1 SGHVS and CDR2 FQNEAQ. Trimming took 3 bases from V and 4 from J, leaving 12 bases between them. This CDR3 spans 14 amino acids. The CDR3 spells CASSLANRGTEAFF. CDR3 bases read: TGTGCCAGCAGCTTGGCCAACCGGGGCACTGAA.

As for this clone: The CDR3 end falls 3 residues outside the read, so it is completed with the germline J gene. This chain uses TRBV7-9 with TRBJ2-7; TRBD2 aligns across 7 bases. Germline values: CDR1 SEHNR, CDR2 FQNEAQ (reference sequence). This CDR3 spans 14 amino acids. With V trimmed by 5 bases and J by 2 bases, 6 bases remained unmatched. The DNA read from the CDR3 is TGTGCCAGCAGCCGCCTAGCGGAGGCCTACGAG. Translated: CASSRLAEAYE. The full CDR3 sequence reads CASSRLAEAYEQYF.

A remark on this clone: Sequencing ends 3 residues short of the CDR3 end; the germline J gene provides the rest. This rearrangement joins TRBV4-1 to TRBJ1-1, with D maybe TRBD1 (6 bases). Trimming left V 2 bases short and J 1 base short, with 11 bases between. Per germline, CDR1 MGHRA and CDR2 YSYEKL. The CDR3 has 15 amino acids. CDR3 loop: CASSQPQGKNTEAFF. CDR3 DNA, as far as it was read: TGCGCCAGCAGCCAACCTCAGGGGAAGAACACTGAA.

In regard to this clone: The read falls 3 residues short of the CDR3 end, and the missing part is taken from the germline J gene. The rearrangement joins TRBV7-2 to TRBJ2-7, with no clear D. CDR3 length equals 12 residues. The V end was cut by 2 bases, the J end by 5 bases, with 7 bases between. The germline gives CDR1 SGHTA, CDR2 FQGNSA. The CDR3 is CASSLSFHEQYF. CDR3 bases read: TGTGCCAGCAGCTTATCTTTCCACGAG.

Note on this clone: The CDR3 goes on 3 residues after the read ends, and that part is filled in from the germline J gene. The chain carries TRBV28 and TRBJ2-7, with no clear D. Germline V gives CDR1 MDHEN, CDR2 SYDVKM. Trimming stripped 1 base from V and 2 bases from J, with 6 bases between. The CDR3 extends over 13 amino acids. The CDR3 protein is CASSLFDTYEQYF. CDR3 DNA (partial): TGTGCCAGCAGTTTATTTGACACCTACGAG.

CDR3 sequence reads: CASSHRLSFQGVAEAFF. The covered CDR3 bases are TGCGCCAGCAGTCATAGATTATCTTTTCAAGGGGTCGCTGAA. V and J are TRBV23-1 and TRBJ1-1, with a tentative D call TRBD1 (5 bases). Read coverage stops 3 residues before the CDR3 terminus; the germline J gene supplies the remainder. TRBV23-1 is filed as an ORF, its function uncertain. V shed 3 bases and J shed 6 bases, with 23 bases lying between them. The CDR3 runs to 17 residues.

On this clone: The CDR3 end falls 3 residues outside the read, so it is completed with the germline J gene. The rearrangement uses TRBV28 and TRBJ1-2, with D unclear. CDR1 MDHEN and CDR2 SYDVKM come from the germline V gene. V lost 5 bases and J 5 bases, leaving 9 bases between the germline ends. CDR3 length: 12 amino acids. Incomplete CDR3 DNA: TGTGCCAGCAGTAATATCGGGTATGGC. This translates into CASSNIGYG. The whole CDR3 is CASSNIGYGYTF.

Turning to this clone: Read coverage stops 3 residues before the CDR3 terminus; the germline J gene supplies the remainder. The chain is built from TRBV2 and TRBJ2-7; a possible D gene is TRBD1 (6 bases). The CDR3 runs to 14 residues. V lost 5 bases, J lost 3 bases, and 14 bases lay in between. Germline V CDR1 and CDR2: SNHLY, FYNNEI. The part of the CDR3 DNA that was read is TGTGCCAGCAGTCCTGGGACATTCGGCTACGAG. It translates to CASSPGTFGYE. The entire CDR3 is CASSPGTFGYEQYF. The variable domain in full, completed from reference TRBV2 and TRBJ2-7, reads EPEVTQTPSHQVTQMGQEVILRCVPISNHLYFYWYRQILGQKVEFLVSFYNNEISEKSEIFDDQFSVERPDGSNFTLKIRSTKLEDSAMYFCASSPGTFGYEQYFGPGTRLTVT.

Turning to this clone: The CDR3 extends 3 residues past the end of the read, so its final part is completed from the germline J gene. V gene TRBV19 combines with J gene TRBJ2-1; D is possibly TRBD2 (5 bases). This CDR3 is 13 amino acids long. Germline lookup yields CDR1 LNHDA and CDR2 SQIVND (reference sequence). With 1 base removed from V and 7 bases from J, the gap between germline ends came to 8 bases. CDR3 DNA, as far as it was read: TGTGCCAGTAGTATAGCTAGCACGAATGAG. This gives the protein CASSIASTNE. The entire CDR3 protein reads CASSIASTNEQFF.

Worth noting for this clone: An end of the junction does not agree with germline; a read error may underlie this. The read finishes 3 residues shy of the CDR3 end, and the germline J gene is used to complete it. This chain joins TRBV7-7 and TRBJ2-5, with 7 bases aligning to TRBD2. Germline-derived CDR1 and CDR2 are SSHAT and FNYEAQ (reference sequence). The CDR3 has 14 residues. CDR3 region: CASSFAGVGETQYF. CDR3 DNA (partial): TGTGCTAGCAGCTTTGCGGGAGTGGGGGAGACC.

With respect to this clone: The read ends 3 residues early relative to the CDR3; the germline J gene fills the gap. The chain recombines TRBV10-3 with TRBJ2-1; 8 positions match TRBD1. There are 18 residues in the CDR3. Germline lookup yields CDR1 ENHRY and CDR2 SYGVKD. The V segment lost 6 bases and the J segment 7 bases; nucleotides outside the gene matches: 20. The CDR3 region is CAIRPPPGYTGGENEQFF. The CDR3 DNA, read in part, is TGTGCCATCAGGCCTCCCCCTGGATATACAGGGGGTGAGAATGAG.

Of note for this clone: The read falls 3 residues short of the CDR3 end, and the missing part is taken from the germline J gene. V gene TRBV20-1 combines with J gene TRBJ1-1, with 7 bases aligning to TRBD1. CDR1 DFQATT and CDR2 SNEGSKA come from the germline V gene (reference sequence). This CDR3 has 13 residues. V lost 0 bases to trimming and J lost 5 bases; unmatched junction nucleotides: 3. Partial CDR3 DNA: TGCAGTGCTAGAGAGCAGGGGGAAACTGAA. Its protein is CSAREQGETE. The whole CDR3 sequence reads CSAREQGETEAFF.

With regard to this clone: The read comes to an end 3 residues before the CDR3 does, leaving the germline J gene to fill in the end. The gene calls are TRBV19 and TRBJ1-1, with D perhaps TRBD1 (5 bases). The CDR3 sequence is 14 residues long. Per the germline V gene, CDR1 is LNHDA and CDR2 is SQIVND (reference sequence). V gave up 3 bases and J gave up 1 base, with 9 bases separating them. The CDR3 sequence: CASSIGHRNTEAFF. The sequenced CDR3 bases are TGTGCCAGTAGTATCGGACATCGGAACACTGAA.

Comments on this clone: Read data end 3 residues before the CDR3 end; the end is taken from the germline J gene. The chain couples TRBV20-1 to TRBJ2-3; possible D gene TRBD1, 7 bases. CDR3 length: 12 amino acids. V lost 6 bases, J lost 4 bases, and 11 bases lay in between. The germline CDR1 and CDR2 sequences are DFQATT and SNEGSKA (reference sequence). The CDR3 reads CSAGGGADTQYF. The covered CDR3 bases are TGCAGTGCCGGAGGGGGCGCAGATACG.

CDR3 bases read: TGCAGTGCTAGAGTTACCCGGACAGCACAAGAGACC. It encodes CSARVTRTAQET. The full CDR3 protein reads CSARVTRTAQETQYF. The rearrangement links TRBV20-1 to TRBJ2-5; perhaps TRBD1 as D (6 bases). The missing CDR3 end, 3 residues past where the read stops, is filled in from the germline J gene. CDR1 and CDR2 (germline): DFQATT, SNEGSKA (reference sequence). The ends were cut back, 1 base at V and 2 bases at J, with 14 bases in the middle. The CDR3 runs to 15 residues.

To note about this clone: The read halts 3 residues ahead of the CDR3 end, with the missing end drawn from the germline J gene. This sequence joins TRBV2 and TRBJ2-7, with TRBD2 matching over 14 bases. The V gene's germline CDR1 is SNHLY and CDR2 FYNNEI. Germline trimming cut 4 bases from V and 4 bases from J; bases unmatched to any gene: 6. This CDR3 comprises 16 residues. The chain's CDR3 is CASSGLAGGPFYEQYF. CDR3 DNA, as far as it was read: TGTGCCAGCAGTGGACTAGCGGGAGGGCCTTTTTACGAG.

A note on this clone: From the germline J gene comes the end of the CDR3, since the read stops 3 residues before it. The rearrangement joins TRBV5-8 to TRBJ2-7; D may be TRBD2 (6 bases). The ends were cut back, 3 bases at V and 5 bases at J, with 12 bases in the middle. Germline assignment: CDR1 SGHTS and CDR2 YDEGEE. The CDR3 loop spans 13 amino acids. The covered CDR3 bases are TGTGCCAGCAGCTATCGGGGGTCCGACGAG. Translating gives CASSYRGSDE. The full CDR3 sequence reads CASSYRGSDEQYF.

About this clone itself: The read comes to an end 3 residues before the CDR3 does, leaving the germline J gene to fill in the end. The chain combines TRBV2 with TRBJ2-4, with no clear D. Germline CDR1 SNHLY, CDR2 FYNNEI. The CDR3 is made up of 15 amino acids. The V end lost 8 bases, the J end lost 5 bases, and 19 bases lay between the germline ends. CDR3 loop: CASLYSGSRENIQYF. CDR3 DNA (partial): TGTGCCAGCCTTTACTCCGGTTCTCGAGAAAACATT.

Note on this clone: Read sequence stops 3 residues before the CDR3 end, and the germline J gene provides the missing end. The rearrangement uses TRBV30 and TRBJ1-1; D not resolved. The CDR3 totals 13 residues. V shed 0 bases and J shed 4 bases, with 9 bases lying between them. From germline, CDR1 is GTSNPN and CDR2 SVGIG (reference sequence). The CDR3 is CAWSVSAGTEAFF. CDR3 DNA (partial): TGTGCCTGGAGTGTATCCGCGGGCACTGAA.

Notes on this clone: Sequencing ends 3 residues short of the CDR3 end; the germline J gene provides the rest. The J gene is TRBJ2-1, the V gene TRBV5-1, with D tentatively TRBD2 (6 bases). CDR3 length equals 13 residues. Germline CDR1 and CDR2: SGHRS and YFSETQ. Trimming stripped 2 bases from V and 8 bases from J, with 11 bases between. CDR3 DNA, as far as it was read: TGCGCCAGCAGCTTTAGCGGCCCTTATGAG. This translates into CASSFSGPYE. The full CDR3 protein is CASSFSGPYEQFF.

Regarding this clone: The read falls 3 residues short of the CDR3 end, and the missing part is taken from the germline J gene. The chain carries TRBV4-1 and TRBJ2-3; 10 nucleotides match TRBD2. The V gene end was trimmed by 1 base and the J gene end by 4 bases; junction bases not matched to a gene: 8. The germline V gene encodes CDR1 MGHRA and CDR2 YSYEKL. The CDR3 sequence is 17 residues long. CDR3 residues: CASSQAIAGGVADTQYF. Partial CDR3 DNA: TGCGCCAGCAGCCAAGCAATAGCGGGAGGTGTGGCAGATACG.

As regards this clone: The read terminates 3 residues ahead of where the CDR3 ends, so the germline J gene completes it. The V gene is TRBV11-2, the J gene TRBJ2-5; 11 nucleotides line up with TRBD2. J gave up 3 bases and V 6 bases, and 6 bases lay outside the gene matches. This CDR3 region has 15 residues. Germline CDR1 SGHAT, CDR2 FQNNGV. CDR3 DNA (partial): TGTGCCAGCAGGCCGGCACTAGCGGGGGAAGAGACC. Encoded protein: CASRPALAGEET. The full CDR3 sequence reads CASRPALAGEETQYF.

As to this clone: The read terminates 3 residues before the CDR3 end, so the remaining end is supplied by the germline J gene. The V call is TRBV10-3, the J call TRBJ2-1; TRBD2 matches 7 bases. This CDR3 is 15 amino acids long. Unmatched junction bases numbered 7, after V lost 3 bases and J lost 5 bases. The germline V gene encodes CDR1 ENHRY and CDR2 SYGVKD. CDR3 bases read: TGTGCCATCAGTGATGTGGCTAGCGGCAACAATGAG. It translates to CAISDVASGNNE. In full, the CDR3 is CAISDVASGNNEQFF.

Comments on this clone: The read is 3 residues too short to cover the CDR3 end, so that end is filled in from the germline J gene. The chain links TRBV29-1 to TRBJ2-7, with a tentative D call TRBD2 (5 bases). CDR3 length: 13 amino acids. CDR1 SQVTM and CDR2 ANQGSEA come from the germline V gene. The V end lost 4 bases, the J end lost 3 bases, and 13 bases lay between the germline ends. CDR3 DNA, as far as it was read: TGCAGCGTTGTTACTAGTTTGATCTACGAG. Translating gives CSVVTSLIYE. The complete CDR3 sequence is CSVVTSLIYEQYF.